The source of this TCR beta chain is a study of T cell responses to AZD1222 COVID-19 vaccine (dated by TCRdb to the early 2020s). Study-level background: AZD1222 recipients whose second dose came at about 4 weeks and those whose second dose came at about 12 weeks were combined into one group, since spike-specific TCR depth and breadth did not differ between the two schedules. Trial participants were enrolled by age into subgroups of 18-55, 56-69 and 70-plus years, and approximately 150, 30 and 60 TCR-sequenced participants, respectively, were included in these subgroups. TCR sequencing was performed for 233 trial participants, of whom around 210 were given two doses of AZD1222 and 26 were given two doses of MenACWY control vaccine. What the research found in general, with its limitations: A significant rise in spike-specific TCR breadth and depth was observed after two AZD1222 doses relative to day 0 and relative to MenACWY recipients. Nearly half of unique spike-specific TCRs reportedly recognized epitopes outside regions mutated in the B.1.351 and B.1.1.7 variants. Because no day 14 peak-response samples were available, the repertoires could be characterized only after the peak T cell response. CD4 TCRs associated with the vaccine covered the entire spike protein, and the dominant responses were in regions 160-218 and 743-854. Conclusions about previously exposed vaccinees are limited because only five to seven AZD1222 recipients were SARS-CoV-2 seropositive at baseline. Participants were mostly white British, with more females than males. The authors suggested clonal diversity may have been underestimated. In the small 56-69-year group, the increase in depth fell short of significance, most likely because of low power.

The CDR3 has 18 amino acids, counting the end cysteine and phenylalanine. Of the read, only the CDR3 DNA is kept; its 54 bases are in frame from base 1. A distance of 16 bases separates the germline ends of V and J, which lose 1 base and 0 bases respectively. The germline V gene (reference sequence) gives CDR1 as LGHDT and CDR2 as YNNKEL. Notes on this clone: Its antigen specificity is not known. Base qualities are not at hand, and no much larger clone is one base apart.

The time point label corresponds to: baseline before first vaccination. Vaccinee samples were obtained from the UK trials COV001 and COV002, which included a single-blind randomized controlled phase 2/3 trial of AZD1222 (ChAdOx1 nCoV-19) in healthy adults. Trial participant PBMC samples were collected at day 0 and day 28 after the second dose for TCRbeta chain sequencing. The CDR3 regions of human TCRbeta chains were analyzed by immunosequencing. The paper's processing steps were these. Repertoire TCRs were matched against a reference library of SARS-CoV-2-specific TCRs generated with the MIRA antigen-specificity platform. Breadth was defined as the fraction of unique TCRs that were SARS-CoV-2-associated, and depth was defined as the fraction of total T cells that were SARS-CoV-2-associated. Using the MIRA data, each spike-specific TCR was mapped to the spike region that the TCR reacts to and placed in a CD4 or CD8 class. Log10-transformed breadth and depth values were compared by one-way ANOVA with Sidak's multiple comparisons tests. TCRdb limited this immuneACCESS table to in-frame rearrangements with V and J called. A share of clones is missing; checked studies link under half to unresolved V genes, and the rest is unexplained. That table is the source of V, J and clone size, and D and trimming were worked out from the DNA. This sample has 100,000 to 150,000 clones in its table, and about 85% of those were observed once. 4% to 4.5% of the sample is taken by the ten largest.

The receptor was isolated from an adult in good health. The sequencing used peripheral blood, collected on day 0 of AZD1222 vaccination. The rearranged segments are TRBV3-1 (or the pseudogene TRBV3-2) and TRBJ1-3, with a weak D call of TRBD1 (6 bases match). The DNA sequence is TGTGCCAGCAGCCAAGTGAAGGGGGGTCTAAGCTCTGGAAACACCATATATTTT. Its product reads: CASSQVKGGLSSGNTIYF.